Sequencing of this T cell receptor beta chain was carried out in a study of blood T cell repertoires in COVID-19. Assay: immunoSEQ multiplex PCR; the TCRdb copy retains only in-frame clones and omits some. The table records around 67,000 clones, around four fifths of them present only once. In germline, CDR1 is LNHDA, CDR2 SQIVND (reference sequence). The CDR3 covers 18 residues. The sample holds one count of this clone. An end of the junction differs from the germline gene, which may be a read error. The clonotype was recovered from a man aged 50 or older with active COVID-19. Material: peripheral blood. This chain uses TRBV19 with TRBJ1-4, with D perhaps matching TRBD1 (5 bases). The DNA for the CDR3 is TGTGCCAGTAGTCTAACGGGGGGGACGGAAACAACAAATGAAAAACTGTTTTTT. This sequence encodes CASSLTGGTETTNEKLFF. The full variable domain, with the rest looked up from reference TRBV19 and TRBJ1-4, is DGGITQSPKYLFRKEGQNVTLSCEQNLNHDAMYWYRQDPGQGLRLIYYSQIVNDFQKGDIAEGYSVSREKKESFPLTVTSAQKNPTAFYLCASSLTGGTETTNEKLFFGSGTQLSVL.